This T cell receptor (beta chain) emerged from a study of blood T cells in healthy people across ages. V was pared by 4 bases and J by 5 bases, with 9 bases of the junction left unmatched. Germline CDR1 is SGHTA and CDR2 is FQGNSA. The CDR3 runs to 15 residues. For the second PCR, which ran for roughly 7 to 11 cycles, a sample-barcoded 5' primer and a J-beta primer mix were used. TCRdb reprocessed the 5' RACE reads via MiXCR and lists one record per CDR3 protein. The sample has around 850,000 distinct CDR3 sequences, 35% to 40% seen once. This sequence was found in a man aged 18 to 29 in good health. The V call is TRBV7-2, the J call TRBJ1-2; TRBD1 matches at 8 bases. Sequenced material: blood. As DNA, the CDR3 is TGTGCCAGCAGCTCCGACAGGGGACTTCCGTATGGCTACACCTTC. This codes for CASSSDRGLPYGYTF.